This T cell receptor (beta chain) was sequenced during a study of response to subunit inactivated influenza vaccine. Overall study results and limits: Few new T cells, the authors suggested, are recruited by each seasonal influenza vaccination.

TCRdb reanalysed the RT-PCR reads using MiXCR and keeps one entry per CDR3 protein. The table lists about 800,000 distinct CDR3 sequences, 20% to 25% of them singletons. The CDR3 length is 16 residues. Turning to this clonotype: Its antigen is as yet unknown.

The rearrangement uses TRBV21-1 and TRBJ2-3. TRBV21-1 is classified as a pseudogene. This TCR came from a middle-aged man who received an inactivated influenza vaccine. This sample comprised PBMCs from blood, obtained about 5 days after vaccination. The CDR3 DNA is TGTGCCAGCAGCAAAGGATCCGGCGGAAGCACAGATACGCAGTATTTT. Translating it yields CASSKGSGGSTDTQYF.